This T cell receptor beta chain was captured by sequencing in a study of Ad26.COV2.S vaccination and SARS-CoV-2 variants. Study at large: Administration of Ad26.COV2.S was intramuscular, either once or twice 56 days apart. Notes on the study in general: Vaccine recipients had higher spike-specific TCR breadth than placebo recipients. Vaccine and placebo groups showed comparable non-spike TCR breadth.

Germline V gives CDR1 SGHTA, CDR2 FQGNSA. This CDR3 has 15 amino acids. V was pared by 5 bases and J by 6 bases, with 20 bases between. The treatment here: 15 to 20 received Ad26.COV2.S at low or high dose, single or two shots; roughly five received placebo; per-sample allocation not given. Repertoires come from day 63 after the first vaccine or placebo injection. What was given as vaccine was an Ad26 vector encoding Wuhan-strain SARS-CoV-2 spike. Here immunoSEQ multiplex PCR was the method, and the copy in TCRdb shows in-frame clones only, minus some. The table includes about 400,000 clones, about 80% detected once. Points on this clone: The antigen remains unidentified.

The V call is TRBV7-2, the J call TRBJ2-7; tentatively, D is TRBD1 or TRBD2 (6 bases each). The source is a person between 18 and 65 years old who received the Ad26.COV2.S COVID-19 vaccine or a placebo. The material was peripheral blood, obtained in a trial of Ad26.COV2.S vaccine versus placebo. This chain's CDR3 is CASSRPEGGIGEQYF. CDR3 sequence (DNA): TGTGCCAGCAGCCGCCCGGAAGGGGGGATCGGCGAGCAGTACTTC.